This T cell receptor (beta chain) emerged from a study of CD8 T cells in ankylosing spondylitis. Findings of the study overall: The study looked at matched synovial fluid samples from ankylosing spondylitis patients. Disease-linked clones were reported to be significantly enriched there. What appeared characteristic of ankylosing spondylitis blood was a TCR beta motif of eight highly homologous variants.

Trimming took 5 bases from V and 6 from J; bases not matched to a gene: 8. The CDR3 has 15 amino acids. In germline, CDR1 is SGHAT, CDR2 FQNNGV. Each TCR beta library was made by quantitative 5'-RACE that incorporated molecular barcodes. TCRdb re-derived calls from the 5' RACE reads in MiXCR, one entry per CDR3 protein. The sample consists of 150,000 to 200,000 distinct CDR3 sequences, 9.5% to 10% of them appearing once. A note on this clonotype: Its antigen is as yet unknown.

The V and J genes are TRBV11-2 and TRBJ2-1, with TRBD1 matching over 9 bases. Sequenced sample: blood, either unsorted or a sorted T cell fraction (not recorded which). The source of this sequence is a female donor with ankylosing spondylitis or in good health (not recorded which). The chain's CDR3 is CASSTGGNMGNEQFF. The CDR3 DNA reads TGTGCCAGCAGCACAGGGGGCAACATGGGCAATGAGCAGTTCTTC.